The source of this T cell receptor beta chain is a study of T cells expressing NK-cell markers. Study overall: From sorted CD3+CD56+NKG2C+, CD3+CD56+NKG2C- and CD3+CD56-NKG2C+ T cells came the TCR beta repertoires.

A word on this clonotype: The target antigen is unknown.

No DNA is given; TCRdb re-called the 5' RACE reads and lists each CDR3 protein once. The table gives hundreds of thousands of distinct CDR3 sequences; the top ten clones make up 5% to 5.5% of it. The CDR3 covers 15 residues. Study-level findings and limits: In a handful of donors, dominant clonotypes made up 28.3-60.1% of CD3+CD56-NKG2C+ cells.

This clonotype originated in a man aged 18-75 years in good health. The genes are TRBV12-3 or TRBV12-4 and TRBJ2-1; TCRdb indicates TRBD2, and absent DNA this call remains unverified. Sequencing input: blood T cells: a sorted CD56 or NKG2C T cell subset, CD4+ or CD8+ T cells, or bulk PBMC T cells (not recorded which). CDR3 region: CASSEGGGGRNEQFF.